This T cell receptor (beta chain) was identified during a study of human T cells and chemical hapten exposure. As for the study in general: Per-sample TCR yield variability stemmed mainly from small pooled library volume differences.

Remarks on this clonotype: Its antigen is unknown.

Whole-study findings and limits: The study found that DPC sensitization did not change TCRs above 1 in 1000 frequency.

Trimming removed 6 bases from V and 4 bases from J; junction bases left unmatched: 6. The CDR3 has 14 residues. Germline V lookup: CDR1 MNHNS, CDR2 SASEGT. TCRdb re-derived calls from the RACE reads in MiXCR, one entry per CDR3 protein. The top ten hold 3.5% to 4.5% of the sample, which has tens of thousands of distinct CDR3 sequences, approximately 12% seen once. Sample time point: patch test 1, 2 weeks after DPC sensitization. Stated treatment: therapeutic diphenylcyclopropenone sensitization with weekly scalp DPC. Samples of blood were obtained prior to the application of each patch test. Suited to DPC and affected by alopecia, the donors ranged from 18 to 70 years old.

Sequenced here: whole blood, sampled in connection with sensitization to the hapten diphenylcyclopropenone (DPC). The V and J genes are TRBV6-1 and TRBJ2-7, with TRBD1 matching over 10 bases. This receptor was obtained from an older woman with alopecia areata. Some clones in this sample may be carry-over from other donors' samples. CDR3 protein: CASSRDRGRYEQYF. DNA for the CDR3: TGTGCCAGCAGCAGGGACAGGGGAAGGTACGAGCAGTACTTC.